This note documents a single T cell receptor beta chain sequence. Patients at the Seattle site were enrolled during active infection and followed longitudinally. This sample was included in a study of blood T cell repertoires in COVID-19. The wider study: The United States, Italy and Spain provided the acute and convalescent COVID-19 samples. PBMCs, B-cell-depleted T cells, or T cells were the source of the cDNA or gDNA that made up the material.

Germline V gene sequence: CDR1 SGHTA, CDR2 FQGTGA. V lost 5 bases and J lost 6, with 13 bases in between. The CDR3 is 14 amino acids. Method: immunoSEQ multiplex PCR; TCRdb's copy keeps in-frame clones and lacks some. The table includes around 100,000 clones, 90% detected once. The receptor was derived from a man younger than 35 with COVID-19, enrolled during active disease. The chain employs TRBV7-3 and TRBJ2-2; D is perhaps TRBD2 (6 bases). Input material: peripheral blood. CDR3 sequence (DNA): TGTGCCAGCAGCGCTCGACTAGGGGCCGGGGAGCTGTTTTTT. Translating it yields CASSARLGAGELFF.